Included here is one TCR beta chain sequence, with context. The CDR3 is made up of 17 amino acids. V dropped 2 bases and J dropped 1; count of bases not matched to a gene: 6. The germline CDR1 and CDR2 sequences are MGHRA and YSYEKL. This specimen belongs to a study of blood T cell repertoires in COVID-19. Study information: Both acute and convalescent COVID-19 samples were obtained from the United States, Italy and Spain. Nucleic acid was either cDNA or gDNA, and it came from T cells, B-cell-depleted T cells, or PBMCs.

Only in-frame clones appear in the TCRdb table, and some are missing; sequencing was by immunoSEQ multiplex PCR. The sample has 45,000 to 50,000 clones, 65% to 85% seen once. This chain connects TRBV4-1 to TRBJ2-1; TRBD2 matches at 9 bases. Sequenced sample: peripheral blood. The source is a man older than 75 in a cohort sampled during active COVID-19. DNA for the CDR3: TGCGCCAGCAGCCAACCCAGACTAGCGGCGTCCTACAATGAGCAGTTCTTC. This gives the protein CASSQPRLAASYNEQFF.